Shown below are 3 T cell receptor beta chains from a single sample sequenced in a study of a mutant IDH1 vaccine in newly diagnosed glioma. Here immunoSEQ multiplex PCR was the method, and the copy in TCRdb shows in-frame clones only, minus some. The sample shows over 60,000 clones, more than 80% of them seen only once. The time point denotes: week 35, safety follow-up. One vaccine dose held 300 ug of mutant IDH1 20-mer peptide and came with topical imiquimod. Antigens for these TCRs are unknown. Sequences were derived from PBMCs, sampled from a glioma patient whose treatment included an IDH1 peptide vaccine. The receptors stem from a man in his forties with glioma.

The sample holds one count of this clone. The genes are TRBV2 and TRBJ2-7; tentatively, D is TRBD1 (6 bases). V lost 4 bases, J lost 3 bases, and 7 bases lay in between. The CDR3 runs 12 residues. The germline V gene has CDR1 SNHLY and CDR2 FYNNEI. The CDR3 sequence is CASSGGGYEQYF. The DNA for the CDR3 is TGTGCCAGCAGTGGAGGGGGCTACGAGCAGTACTTC.

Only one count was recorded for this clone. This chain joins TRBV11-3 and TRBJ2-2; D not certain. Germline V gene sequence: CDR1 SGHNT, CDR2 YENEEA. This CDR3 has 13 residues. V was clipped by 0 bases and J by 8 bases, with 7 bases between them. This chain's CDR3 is CASSLDYRGELFF. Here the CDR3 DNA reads TGTGCCAGCAGCTTAGATTACAGAGGGGAGCTGTTTTTT.

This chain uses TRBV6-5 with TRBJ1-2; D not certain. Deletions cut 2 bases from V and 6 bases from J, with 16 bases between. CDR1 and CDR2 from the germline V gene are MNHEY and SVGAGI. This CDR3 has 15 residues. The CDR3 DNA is TGTGCCAGCAGTTACAGTTTGGGTTTTTTGCATGGCTACACCTTC. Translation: CASSYSLGFLHGYTF.